This passage covers 32 T cell receptor beta chains from one sample sequenced in a study of type 1 regulatory T cells. Their cognate antigens are unknown. MiXCR, applied by TCRdb to the reads, yields one record per CDR3 protein. The sample holds tens of thousands of distinct CDR3 sequences; approximately 47% are singletons and the top ten take about 2%. The sample taken for sequencing was cultured non-Tr1 T cells, either the whole culture or a sorted T cell fraction (not recorded which). The receptors shown here come from a human donor in good health.

This clonotype is labeled as medium-sized. The rearrangement links TRBV11-2 to TRBJ2-1; the D gene is possibly TRBD2 (6 bases). The CDR3 runs to 15 residues. Trimming stripped 1 base from V and 4 bases from J, with 11 bases between. Germline V gene data show CDR1 as SGHAT and CDR2 as FQNNGV. The CDR3 loop reads CASSLGAGWYNEQFF. CDR3 nucleotides: TGTGCCAGCAGCTTAGGGGCGGGGTGGTACAATGAGCAGTTCTTC.

The table lists this clonotype with a count of one. CDR3 nucleotides: TGTGCCAGCAGCGTCCATCAGGGGGCGGTGGGCACTGAAGCTTTCTTT. Its translation is CASSVHQGAVGTEAFF. This chain connects TRBV5-6 to TRBJ1-1, with 8 bases identical to TRBD1. CDR1 is SGHDT, CDR2 YYEEEE, per germline. The V and J ends lost 4 bases and 4 bases, in that order; junction bases with no gene match: 12. This CDR3 contains 16 residues.

V gene TRBV6-5 combines with J gene TRBJ1-2; D is uncertain. Trimming cost V 2 bases and J 7 bases, with 14 bases left between them. CDR1 MNHEY and CDR2 SVGAGI come from the germline V gene. This CDR3 has 14 amino acids. The CDR3, as DNA: TGTGCCAGCAGTTACCATCCTGCCCGGGGTGGCTACACCTTC. It is translated as CASSYHPARGGYTF.

This clonotype was counted a single time. The J gene is TRBJ1-2, the V gene TRBV5-4, with D possibly being TRBD1 (6 bases). This CDR3 has 16 residues. Between the trimmed V and J ends, which lost 4 bases and 5 bases, there was a span of 21 bases. Per the germline V gene, CDR1 is SGHNT and CDR2 is YYREEE (reference sequence). The CDR3 DNA is TGTGCCAGCAGCCTGGATAGGGGGGCCGGGGGATATGGCTACACCTTC. The encoded protein is CASSLDRGAGGYGYTF.

This clonotype was seen only a few times. This rearrangement joins TRBV11-2 to TRBJ2-7; TRBD1 or TRBD2 may be the D gene (5 bases each). Germline CDR1 SGHAT, CDR2 FQNNGV. With 5 bases removed from V and 2 bases from J, the gap between germline ends came to 16 bases. CDR3 length: 15 residues. CDR3: CASSKTGDGPYEQYF. DNA for the CDR3: TGTGCCAGCAGCAAAACCGGGGACGGGCCCTACGAGCAGTACTTC.

This clonotype was recorded once. The chain carries TRBV5-1 and TRBJ2-7, with TRBD2 identical over 13 bases. Germline V gives CDR1 SGHRS, CDR2 YFSETQ. CDR3 length equals 16 residues. After removal of 4 bases from V and 4 bases from J, the junction contained 8 bases not matched to a gene. The CDR3 sequence is CASSLTSGGLNYEQYF. CDR3 nucleotide sequence: TGCGCCAGCAGCCTGACTAGCGGGGGGCTCAATTACGAGCAGTACTTC.

The chain joins TRBV20-1 to TRBJ1-1; D unresolved. The V end lost 3 bases, the J end lost 3 bases, and 11 bases lay between the germline ends. Germline CDR1 reads DFQATT; CDR2 reads SNEGSKA (reference sequence). This CDR3 contains 13 residues. This CDR3 reads CSASRGRDTEAFF. The CDR3, as DNA: TGCAGTGCTAGTCGAGGTAGGGACACTGAAGCTTTCTTT.

The J gene is TRBJ1-2, the V gene TRBV4-1, with 9 bases that match TRBD1. Looked up from germline, CDR1 is MGHRA and CDR2 is YSYEKL. The CDR3 extends over 17 amino acids. V lost 0 bases, J lost 3 bases, and 8 bases stayed unmatched. The CDR3 DNA sequence: TGCGCCAGCAGCCAAGAAGCTCCGACAGGGGGTTACTATGGCTACACCTTC. Amino acid sequence: CASSQEAPTGGYYGYTF.

This clonotype is deemed medium-sized. The rearrangement joins TRBV7-2 to TRBJ2-4; no reliable D call. The CDR3 is 14 residues long. Trimming pared 1 base from V and 0 bases from J, leaving 4 bases between. Germline values: CDR1 SGHTA, CDR2 FQGNSA. The chain's CDR3 is CASSLDRAKNIQYF. CDR3 bases: TGTGCCAGCAGCTTAGATCGAGCCAAAAACATTCAGTACTTC.

This chain links TRBV7-2 with TRBJ2-1; TRBD2 matches at 8 bases. The V and J ends lost 4 bases and 0 bases, in that order; junction bases with no gene match: 5. There are 16 residues in the CDR3. Germline values: CDR1 SGHTA, CDR2 FQGNSA. The CDR3 nucleotides are TGTGCCAGCAGCTCGGGGGGGCAGAGCTCCTACAATGAGCAGTTCTTC. This codes for CASSSGGQSSYNEQFF.

J is TRBJ2-3 and V is TRBV12-5; TRBD2 agrees at 9 bases. The CDR3 runs 17 residues. From germline, CDR1 is LGHNT and CDR2 FRNRAP. Trimming took 6 bases from V and 3 from J; bases not matched to a gene: 13. CDR3 protein: CASGPRFAGGPTDTQYF. The CDR3, as DNA: TGTGCTAGTGGCCCCCGGTTTGCGGGGGGGCCAACAGATACGCAGTATTTT.

This clonotype was seen just once. This CDR3 reads CAWISGTSLSGELFF. The CDR3 bases are TGTGCCTGGATTTCTGGGACTAGCTTATCCGGGGAGCTGTTTTTT. The chain employs TRBV30 and TRBJ2-2; 9 bases fit TRBD2. This CDR3 is built from 15 residues. Germline V CDR1 and CDR2: GTSNPN, SVGIG (reference sequence). The V gene end was trimmed by 4 bases and the J gene end by 6 bases; junction bases not matched to a gene: 9.

The chain carries TRBV20-1 and TRBJ2-7; 8 nucleotides agree with TRBD2. The CDR3 loop spans 15 amino acids. The germline CDR1 and CDR2 sequences are DFQATT and SNEGSKA (reference sequence). V lost 3 bases and J lost 2; bases outside the gene matches: 9. The DNA for the CDR3 is TGCAGTGCTAGTAGCGGGATCCTATCCCCCTACGAGCAGTACTTC. Its translation: CSASSGILSPYEQYF.

This clonotype is a singleton in its sample. The rearrangement joins TRBV20-1 to TRBJ2-1; TRBD2 agrees at 15 bases. This CDR3 region has 15 residues. The junction had 9 bases not matched to a gene; V was cut back by 6 bases and J by 9 bases. In germline, CDR1 is DFQATT, CDR2 SNEGSKA (reference sequence). CDR3 amino acids: CSAPGLAGGKVEQFF. DNA for the CDR3: TGCAGTGCGCCGGGACTAGCGGGGGGTAAGGTTGAGCAGTTCTTC.

This chain connects TRBV2 to TRBJ1-6, with 8 bases matching TRBD1. CDR3 length: 15 amino acids. The germline V gene encodes CDR1 SNHLY and CDR2 FYNNEI. V shed 5 bases and J 9 bases; nucleotides not matched to a gene: 9. CDR3 sequence: CASSSGTGRVSPLHF. The CDR3 DNA reads TGTGCCAGCAGTTCCGGGACAGGACGAGTTTCACCCCTCCACTTT.

This clonotype occurred a few times. The chain has TRBV20-1 and TRBJ2-1; D is unclear. CDR1 is DFQATT, CDR2 SNEGSKA, per germline (reference sequence). The CDR3 length is 15 residues. The V gene lost 5 bases and the J gene lost 0 bases, with 14 bases spanning the gap. CDR3 sequence: CSAEPLISSYNEQFF. Written as DNA, the CDR3 is TGCAGTGCTGAGCCCTTAATAAGCTCCTACAATGAGCAGTTCTTC.

This clonotype was counted between two and nine times. V usage is TRBV5-1 and J usage is TRBJ1-1, with D maybe TRBD1 (6 bases). With 4 bases removed from V and 1 base from J, the gap between germline ends came to 20 bases. The CDR3 sequence is 17 residues long. CDR1 is SGHRS and CDR2 is YFSETQ in the germline V gene. CDR3 sequence reads: CASSLNIRTAKNTEAFF. The CDR3 coding sequence is TGCGCCAGCAGCCTGAATATTAGGACAGCTAAGAACACTGAAGCTTTCTTT.

The J gene is TRBJ2-1, the V gene TRBV7-6, with 11 bases fitting TRBD1. Germline-derived CDR1 and CDR2 are SGHVS and FNYEAQ. The ends lost 5 bases at V and 6 bases at J; junction bases unmatched: 6. This CDR3 region has 15 residues. The CDR3: CASSRTGGVLNEQFF. CDR3 coding DNA: TGTGCCAGCAGCAGGACAGGGGGCGTCCTCAATGAGCAGTTCTTC.

The V gene is TRBV6-1, the J gene TRBJ1-5; unclear D gene. The germline V gene has CDR1 MNHNS and CDR2 SASEGT. The V end lost 0 bases, the J end lost 0 bases, and 15 bases lay between the germline ends. The CDR3 contains 18 residues. The CDR3 reads CASSEARSRENSNQPQHF. For the CDR3, the DNA is TGTGCCAGCAGTGAAGCAAGGTCGCGAGAGAATAGCAATCAGCCCCAGCATTTT.

This rearrangement joins TRBV19 to TRBJ1-1; TRBD1 is a possible D gene (5 bases). Trimming took off 5 bases at V and 5 bases at J, with 12 bases between the two ends. This CDR3 spans 13 amino acids. Looked up from germline, CDR1 is LNHDA and CDR2 is SQIVND (reference sequence). CDR3 region: CASSQYRGTEAFF. CDR3 in DNA: TGTGCCAGTAGTCAATATCGGGGGACTGAAGCTTTCTTT.

This rearrangement joins TRBV18 to TRBJ2-2; 8 positions match TRBD2. The CDR3 has 14 residues. Trimming removed 3 bases from V and 5 bases from J; junction bases left unmatched: 2. Per the germline V gene, CDR1 is KGHSH and CDR2 is LQKENI. DNA of the CDR3: TGTGCCAGCTCACCCGAGCGGGGGACCGGGGAGCTGTTTTTT. Its protein is CASSPERGTGELFF.

The V call is TRBV7-2, the J call TRBJ2-2; D possibly corresponds to TRBD1 (5 bases). Germline CDR1 reads SGHTA; CDR2 reads FQGNSA. The length of the CDR3 is 15 residues. The ends were cut back, 1 base at V and 5 bases at J, with 11 bases in the middle. Here the CDR3 reads CASSLGRTPTGELFF. The CDR3 DNA reads TGTGCCAGCAGCTTAGGACGGACACCGACCGGGGAGCTGTTTTTT.

This clonotype was seen only a few times. The chain combines TRBV5-1 with TRBJ2-7, with D possibly matching TRBD1 (5 bases). Germline values: CDR1 SGHRS, CDR2 YFSETQ. CDR3 length: 13 amino acids. The V and J ends lost 0 bases and 5 bases respectively, with 9 bases between them. The CDR3 bases are TGCGCCAGCAGCTTGGGCATCAGGGACGAGCAGTACTTC. This sequence encodes CASSLGIRDEQYF. Full variable domain (missing parts from reference TRBV5-1 and TRBJ2-7): KAGVTQTPRYLIKTRGQQVTLSCSPISGHRSVSWYQQTPGQGLQFLFEYFSETQRNKGNFPGRFSGRQFSNSRSEMNVSTLELGDSALYLCASSLGIRDEQYFGPGTRLTVT.

V and J are TRBV2 and TRBJ2-3; D gene ambiguous. Per germline, CDR1 SNHLY and CDR2 FYNNEI. V lost 5 bases, J lost 0 bases, and 9 bases lay in between. The CDR3 runs 14 residues. The CDR3 spells CASSQSQSTDTQYF. Written as DNA, the CDR3 is TGTGCCAGCAGTCAATCCCAAAGCACAGATACGCAGTATTTT.

This clonotype was observed a few times. This chain uses TRBV4-2 with TRBJ2-7; TRBD2 agrees at 7 bases. The length of the CDR3 is 15 residues. Trimming took 4 bases from V and 3 from J; bases not matched to a gene: 9. Germline-derived CDR1 and CDR2 are LGHNA and YNFKEQ. The CDR3 region is CASSRTEGTIYEQYF. CDR3 nucleotides: TGTGCCAGCAGCCGGACGGAGGGGACTATCTACGAGCAGTACTTC.

The chain couples TRBV11-2 to TRBJ2-1; 7 positions match TRBD2. Germline V gives CDR1 SGHAT, CDR2 FQNNGV. The CDR3 consists of 15 residues. Losses at the gene ends were 11 bases for V and 4 bases for J; bases not matched to a gene: 14. CDR3 DNA: TGTGCCCTCGGTCCCGGGGCCGGGGGGTACAATGAGCAGTTCTTC. It is translated as CALGPGAGGYNEQFF.

The V gene is TRBV20-1, the J gene TRBJ2-5, with a weak D call TRBD2 (6 bases). The CDR3 extends over 14 amino acids. Trimming removed 6 bases at V and 4 bases at J, with 18 bases between. In germline, CDR1 is DFQATT, CDR2 SNEGSKA (reference sequence). CDR3 sequence: CSAWGGGVGETQYF. For the CDR3, the DNA is TGCAGTGCATGGGGCGGCGGGGTAGGAGAGACCCAGTACTTC.

This chain joins TRBV18 and TRBJ2-5; D unresolved. V lost 3 bases and J 2 bases, leaving 7 bases between the germline ends. In germline, CDR1 is KGHSH, CDR2 LQKENI. This CDR3 has 13 amino acids. The CDR3 loop is CASSPSQQETQYF. CDR3 bases: TGTGCCAGCTCACCTTCCCAGCAAGAGACCCAGTACTTC.

The chain recombines TRBV5-5 with TRBJ1-1; possibly TRBD1 for D (6 bases). V lost 3 bases and J lost 4, with 10 bases in between. CDR1 is SGHKS, CDR2 YYEKEE, per germline (reference sequence). The CDR3 sequence is 13 residues long. The DNA of the CDR3 is TGTGCCAGCAGCTCAACAGGGTCCACTGAAGCTTTCTTT. Translated, it gives CASSSTGSTEAFF. The full variable domain, in which reference TRBV5-5 and TRBJ1-1 provide the parts outside the CDR3, is DAGVTQSPTHLIKTRGQQVTLRCSPISGHKSVSWYQQVLGQGPQFIFQYYEKEERGRGNFPDRFSARQFPNYSSELNVNALLLGDSALYLCASSSTGSTEAFFGQGTRLTVV.

The gene calls are TRBV4-1 and TRBJ1-1, with D perhaps TRBD1 (5 bases). Trimming cost V 4 bases and J 1 base, with 16 bases left between them. The CDR3 contains 16 residues. CDR1 is MGHRA, CDR2 YSYEKL, per germline. The CDR3 is CASSREGLMRNTEAFF. CDR3 coding DNA: TGCGCCAGCAGCCGGGAGGGGTTAATGAGGAACACTGAAGCTTTCTTT.

This clonotype was found once. V gene TRBV6-5 combines with J gene TRBJ1-1; D not certain. The CDR3 length is 16 residues. Trimming removed 0 bases at V and 4 bases at J, with 15 bases between. Germline CDR1 is MNHEY and CDR2 is SVGAGI. The CDR3 protein is CASSYSGVVLGTEAFF. CDR3 sequence (DNA): TGTGCCAGCAGTTACTCTGGGGTCGTCCTAGGCACTGAAGCTTTCTTT.

The V call is TRBV6-2 or TRBV6-3, the J call TRBJ2-7, with D possibly matching TRBD2 (5 bases). The V end lost 5 bases, the J end lost 4 bases, and 12 bases lay between the germline ends. Germline values: CDR1 MNHEY, CDR2 SVGEGT. This CDR3 comprises 13 residues. CDR3 DNA sequence: TGTGCCAGCAGTCTCTGGACGGGATACGAGCAGTACTTC. Protein sequence: CASSLWTGYEQYF.